The 10 T cell receptor beta chains below were found in one sample sequenced in a study of control samples from healthy donors and cancer patients. Some clones are missing from TCRdb's copy, which holds only in-frame ones; the method was immunoSEQ multiplex PCR. This sample carries some 150,000 clones, about 94% of them seen once, and the ten largest clones take approximately 6.1%. Material for sequencing was blood. All receptors come from a middle-aged man in good health.

The V call is TRBV5-1, the J call TRBJ2-7, with a weak D call TRBD1 (6 bases). This CDR3 contains 16 residues. V was shortened by 1 base and J by 4 bases, with 18 bases between the two germline ends. Looked up from germline, CDR1 is SGHRS and CDR2 is YFSETQ. The CDR3 DNA is TGCGCCAGCAGCTTGACAGGGTCCACACTACTATACGAGCAGTACTTC. This translates into CASSLTGSTLLYEQYF. Together with reference TRBV5-1 and TRBJ2-7, the CDR3 gives the full variable domain: KAGVTQTPRYLIKTRGQQVTLSCSPISGHRSVSWYQQTPGQGLQFLFEYFSETQRNKGNFPGRFSGRQFSNSRSEMNVSTLELGDSALYLCASSLTGSTLLYEQYFGPGTRLTVT.

This chain's CDR3 is CASSLVGGSQGLGETQYF. CDR3 nucleotides: TGTGCCAGCAGCTTAGTGGGCGGGTCACAGGGCCTGGGAGAGACCCAGTACTTC. This chain connects TRBV7-9 to TRBJ2-5; D possibly corresponds to TRBD1 (6 bases). V lost 1 base, J lost 4 bases, and 22 bases lay in between. Germline CDR1 is SEHNR and CDR2 is FQNEAQ (reference sequence). The length of the CDR3 is 18 residues.

This chain connects TRBV9 to TRBJ2-6; D not certain. V lost 4 bases and J 6 bases, leaving 11 bases between the germline ends. The germline V gene encodes CDR1 SGDLS and CDR2 YYNGEE. The CDR3 has 14 amino acids. CDR3 residues: CASSPRTMANVLTF. The CDR3 bases are TGTGCCAGCAGCCCACGGACCATGGCCAACGTCCTGACTTTC.

About this clone itself: Other DNA variants within this sample encode the same CDR3. The chain carries TRBV25-1 and TRBJ1-6; D is perhaps TRBD1 (5 bases). Germline V gives CDR1 MGHDK, CDR2 SYGVNS. Trimming cost V 6 bases and J 5 bases, with 14 bases left between them. The CDR3 runs 15 residues. The CDR3 DNA follows: TGTGCCAGCAGCATGACGGGGGGACATAATTCACCCCTCCACTTT. Amino acids: CASSMTGGHNSPLHF.

The V gene is TRBV5-1, the J gene TRBJ1-1, with D maybe TRBD1 (6 bases). This CDR3 has 16 amino acids. Between the trimmed V and J ends, which lost 1 base and 5 bases, there was a span of 18 bases. Germline loops: CDR1 SGHRS, CDR2 YFSETQ. Written as DNA, the CDR3 is TGCGCCAGCAGCTTGCTGGAGAACAGGGTGGGGACTGAAGCTTTCTTT. This codes for CASSLLENRVGTEAFF.

The chain has TRBV24-1 and TRBJ1-1; possible D gene TRBD1, 5 bases. Germline assignment: CDR1 KGHDR and CDR2 SFDVKD. Trimming took off 5 bases at V and 11 bases at J, with 14 bases between the two ends. CDR3 length: 12 residues. For the CDR3, the DNA is TGTGCCACCAGTGCCGCCCAGGGTGAGGCTTTCTTT. It yields the protein CATSAAQGEAFF.

In this sample, this clone turned up once. The rearrangement joins TRBV12-3 or TRBV12-4 to TRBJ1-2; perhaps TRBD1 as D (6 bases). V was pared by 8 bases and J by 7 bases, with 14 bases between. The length of the CDR3 is 12 residues. The CDR3 reads CASRQGRSGYTF. CDR3 coding DNA: TGTGCCAGCCGGCAGGGGCGCTCTGGCTACACCTTC.

CDR3: CASRLLQGLNTEAFF. The CDR3 bases are TGTGCCAGCAGATTGCTACAGGGACTGAACACTGAAGCTTTCTTT. V and J are TRBV2 and TRBJ1-1, with a tentative D call TRBD1 (6 bases). This CDR3 has 15 amino acids. Germline lookup yields CDR1 SNHLY and CDR2 FYNNEI. V was cut by 6 bases and J by 0 bases, with 14 bases left in between.

The V and J genes are TRBV3-1 (or the pseudogene TRBV3-2) and TRBJ2-2; 8 positions agree with TRBD1. The CDR3 totals 16 residues. Trimming cost V 3 bases and J 2 bases; bases outside gene matches: 5. Germline V gene sequence: CDR1 LGHDT, CDR2 YNNKEL (reference sequence). CDR3 protein: CASSHSPGGNTGELFF. The CDR3 DNA follows: TGTGCCAGCAGCCATAGCCCAGGGGGCAACACCGGGGAGCTGTTTTTT.

The chain joins TRBV5-5 to TRBJ1-5, with D unresolved. V was pared by 1 base and J by 1 base, with 9 bases between. Germline loops: CDR1 SGHKS, CDR2 YYEKEE (reference sequence). The CDR3 is made up of 15 amino acids. CDR3 sequence (DNA): TGTGCCAGCAGCTTGAGCAGAGCGAGCAATCAGCCCCAGCATTTT. This codes for CASSLSRASNQPQHF.